A selection of T cell receptor beta chains follows, all from one sample in a study of neurological immune-mediated disorders. TCRdb re-derived calls from the 5' RACE reads in MiXCR, one entry per CDR3 protein. The sample includes 45,000 to 65,000 distinct CDR3 sequences, 7% to 9% of them seen just once. The specimen sequenced was PBMCs. All receptors derive from a woman between 40 and 55 years old in good health. Both conserved end residues are part of each CDR3. D genes are given only for firm matches. Size is stated for part of the rows, as once, few or many counts, or as a class when the clone is expanded.

V gene	clone size	D gene	J gene	CDR3 DNA	CDR3 protein
TRBV3-1	many	TRBD1	TRBJ1-2	TGTGCCAGCAGCCATTCTGAGAGCCGGACAGGGAAATGGGCTAACTATGGCTACACCTTC	CASSHSESRTGKWANYGYTF
TRBV6-1	many	TRBD1	TRBJ2-3	TGTGCCAGCAGTGAATCGTCGGGACAGGGAACAGATACGCAGTATTTT	CASSESSGQGTDTQYF
TRBV3-1	many	NA	TRBJ2-7	TGTGCCAGCAGCCAAGGGGCGCAGGGAGTGGGTGAGCAGTACTTC	CASSQGAQGVGEQYF
TRBV5-6	many	NA	TRBJ1-2	TGTGCCAGCAGCTTGATCCAATCCGACTATGGCTACACCTTC	CASSLIQSDYGYTF
TRBV10-2	many	NA	TRBJ2-2	TGCGCCAGCACTGAAAGGGGGGTGATCACCGGGGAGCTGTTTTTT	CASTERGVITGELFF
TRBV7-8	few	NA	TRBJ1-1	TGTGCCAGCAGCTTTGGTGAGACTGAAGCTTTCTTT	CASSFGETEAFF
TRBV2	many	NA	TRBJ2-7	TGTGCCAGCAGTGAAGGGAGGGTGCAGTACTTC	CASSEGRVQYF
TRBV10-3	many	TRBD1	TRBJ1-1	TGTGCCATCAGGGACAGGGACACTGAAGCTTTCTTT	CAIRDRDTEAFF
TRBV2	many	TRBD2	TRBJ2-7	TGTGCCAGCGGGCGATCTAGCGGGATCTACGAGCAGTACTTC	CASGRSSGIYEQYF
TRBV10-3	many	NA	TRBJ2-1	TGTGCCACCACCCACAGGGTATCCTACAATGAGCAGTTCTTC	CATTHRVSYNEQFF
TRBV5-1	many	NA	TRBJ2-1	TGCGCCAGCAGCATCGGGACGGGTGACAATGAGCAGTTCTTC	CASSIGTGDNEQFF
TRBV29-1	many	NA	TRBJ2-7	TGCAGCGTTGAAGCGGTAACCCTCGAGCAGTACTTC	CSVEAVTLEQYF
TRBV7-3	many	TRBD2	TRBJ2-1	TGTGCCAGCAGCCCCCATGGCGGGAGGGCTTCCTACAATGAGCAGTTCTTC	CASSPHGGRASYNEQFF
TRBV5-6	many	NA	TRBJ2-1	TGTGCCAGCAGCTTGACCTCGACAGTTTACAATGAGCAGTTCTTC	CASSLTSTVYNEQFF
TRBV12-3/TRBV12-4	many	TRBD1	TRBJ1-5	TGTGCCAGCAGCTCTGCGGACAGGGATACTCAGCCCCAGCATTTT	CASSSADRDTQPQHF
TRBV7-2	many	TRBD1	TRBJ2-5	TGTGCCAGCAGCTTAGGAGGGGGCCGGGAGACCCAGTACTTC	CASSLGGGRETQYF
TRBV5-1	many	NA	TRBJ2-2	TGCGCCAGCACCGCTGGAGACACCGGGGAGCTGTTTTTT	CASTAGDTGELFF
TRBV5-1	many	TRBD1	TRBJ2-2	TGCGCCAGCAGCTACAATCTCGGACAGGGGTTGGCCGGGGAGCTGTTTTTT	CASSYNLGQGLAGELFF
TRBV4-3	many	NA	TRBJ1-1	TGCGCCAGCAGCCAAGATGCGGGCAGGGGAATTACTGAAGCTTTCTTT	CASSQDAGRGITEAFF
TRBV7-7	many	NA	TRBJ2-3	TGTGCCAGCAGCGCCCAACTAGCAGATACGCAGTATTTT	CASSAQLADTQYF
TRBV9	many	NA	TRBJ2-7	TGTGCCAGCAGCCCTGGGGGGTCCTCCTACGAGCAGTACTTC	CASSPGGSSYEQYF
TRBV7-2	NA	TRBD1	TRBJ2-3	TGTGCCAGCTCGGGACAGCGTACTTACACAGATACGCAGTATTTT	CASSGQRTYTDTQYF
TRBV6-2/TRBV6-3	many	NA	TRBJ2-2	TGTGCCAGCAGGATAGGGACGGTAAACACCGGGGAGCTGTTTTTT	CASRIGTVNTGELFF
TRBV12-3/TRBV12-4	NA	NA	TRBJ2-5	TGTGCCAGCACCGGGGACACCCAAGAGACCCAGTACTTC	CASTGDTQETQYF
TRBV5-6	many	TRBD1	TRBJ1-2	TGTGCCAGCAGCTTGAAAGGGGGCGCTCCAAATGGCTACACCTTC	CASSLKGGAPNGYTF
TRBV7-2	many	NA	TRBJ2-7	TGTGCCAGCAGCCCCCCCGGTTCGAGACAGACGATTCGACCCGGGGAGCAGTACTTC	CASSPPGSRQTIRPGEQYF
TRBV5-1	many	NA	TRBJ1-1	TGCGCCAGCAGCTTGTCGTCCAGTAACACTGAAGCTTTCTTT	CASSLSSSNTEAFF
TRBV7-9	many	NA	TRBJ2-1	TGTGCCAGCAGCTTAATATCTAATGAGCAGTTCTTC	CASSLISNEQFF
TRBV13	few	TRBD2	TRBJ2-3	TGTGCCAGCAGCCCAGGACTAGCTGGGACAGATACGCAGTATTTT	CASSPGLAGTDTQYF
TRBV27	medium-sized	NA	TRBJ2-4	TGTGCCAGCAGTTCCGCGTCCGTAGCCAAAAACATTCAGTACTTC	CASSSASVAKNIQYF
TRBV27	many	NA	TRBJ2-2	TGTGCCAGCAGCCCCCAGCCGGGGGTCACCGGGGAGCTGTTTTTT	CASSPQPGVTGELFF
TRBV6-5	NA	NA	TRBJ1-1	TGTGTCAGCAGGGCAGGGGTTTTTGGTGAAGCTTTCTTT	CVSRAGVFGEAFF
TRBV18	many	TRBD1	TRBJ2-3	TGTGCCAGCTCACCCTGGACAGGGCCCACAGATACGCAGTATTTT	CASSPWTGPTDTQYF
TRBV10-2	few	TRBD1	TRBJ2-2	TGCGCCAGCAGTGAGTTCAGGGGGAGCACCGGGGAGCTGTTTTTT	CASSEFRGSTGELFF
TRBV5-5	NA	NA	TRBJ2-1	TGTGCCAGCAGCGTCGTTGGGGGGTGGGAGCAGTTCTTC	CASSVVGGWEQFF
TRBV4-3	many	NA	TRBJ1-2	TGCGCCAGCAGCCAAGCCCCTTTGGGGAATGGCTACACCTTC	CASSQAPLGNGYTF
TRBV7-9	few	NA	TRBJ1-2	TGTGCCTCTTTCCGGACCGACACTAACTATGGCTACACCTTC	CASFRTDTNYGYTF
TRBV5-5	many	NA	TRBJ2-7	TGTGCCAGCAGCTTGATGCCCTCCTACGAGCAGTACTTC	CASSLMPSYEQYF
TRBV5-1	many	NA	TRBJ2-7	TGCGCCAGCAGCTCGGACAGTTTCTACGAGCAGTACTTC	CASSSDSFYEQYF
TRBV11-1	few	NA	TRBJ2-1	TGTGCCACCACTGGGGCGAGCTCCTACAATGAGCAGTTCTTC	CATTGASSYNEQFF
TRBV6-2/TRBV6-3	NA	TRBD1	TRBJ2-2	TGTGCCAGCACATGGGACAGGAGAACCGGGGAGCTGTTTTTT	CASTWDRRTGELFF
TRBV5-1	many	NA	TRBJ2-7	TGCGCCAGCAGCTTGCCGGGGGCCGACGAGCAGTACTTC	CASSLPGADEQYF
TRBV24-1	many	NA	TRBJ2-3	TGTGCCACCAGTGACCCGGGCAGCACAGATACGCAGTATTTT	CATSDPGSTDTQYF
TRBV18	few	TRBD1	TRBJ1-1	TGTGCCAGCTCGGCGGGACAGGGTACCACTGAAGCTTTCTTT	CASSAGQGTTEAFF
TRBV20-1	many	TRBD1	TRBJ1-2	TGCAGTGCTAGGGAACCCGGGACAGGGCGACGGGGTGGCTACACCTTC	CSAREPGTGRRGGYTF
TRBV27	many	NA	TRBJ1-1	TGTGCCAGCAGTTTACACACAGCCATGAACACTGAAGCTTTCTTT	CASSLHTAMNTEAFF